This T cell receptor beta chain emerged from a study of T cell responses to AZD1222 COVID-19 vaccine (dated by TCRdb to the early 2020s). For the study in its entirety: A total of approximately 250 trial participants underwent TCR sequencing, of whom about 210 had received two doses of AZD1222 and roughly 26 had received two doses of the MenACWY control vaccine. Trial participants were enrolled by age into 18-55, 56-69 and 70-plus year subgroups, with about 150, 27 and 61 TCR-sequenced participants respectively. Findings and caveats that apply to the study as a whole: After two AZD1222 doses, spike-specific TCR breadth and depth were significantly higher than at day 0 and than in MenACWY recipients. Reportedly, close to half of the unique spike-specific TCRs recognized epitopes lying outside the regions that are mutated in the B.1.351 and B.1.1.7 variants. Conclusions about previously exposed vaccinees were limited because only a handful of AZD1222 recipients were SARS-CoV-2 seropositive at baseline. The vaccine-associated CD4 TCRs covered the entire spike protein, and the dominant responses fell in regions 160-218 and 743-854. Because no day 14 peak-response samples were available, repertoires were characterized only after the peak T cell response. In the small 56-69-year group, the increase in depth fell short of significance, most likely because of low power. Participants were mostly white British, with more females than males. The authors suggested clonal diversity may have been underestimated.

The time point label here, explained by the study, means: about 28 days (+/-7) after the second vaccine dose. Because spike-specific TCR depth and breadth did not differ between the two schedules, AZD1222 recipients who got a second dose at roughly 4 weeks were pooled with those who got a second dose at roughly 12 weeks. The vaccinee samples were drawn from two UK trials, COV001 and COV002, one of which was a single-blind randomized controlled phase 2/3 trial testing AZD1222 (ChAdOx1 nCoV-19) in healthy adults. For TCRbeta chain sequencing, PBMC samples were collected from trial participants at day 0 and at day 28 after the second dose. The CDR3 regions of human TCRbeta chains were analyzed by immunosequencing. Concerning the study's data processing: TCRs in the repertoires were compared against a reference library of SARS-CoV-2-specific TCRs that had been generated with the MIRA antigen-specificity platform. Breadth was defined as the fraction of unique TCRs that were SARS-CoV-2-associated. Depth was defined as the fraction of total T cells that were SARS-CoV-2-associated. Using the MIRA data, each spike-specific TCR was assigned both to the spike region to which the TCR was reactive and to a CD4 or CD8 class. Log10-transformed breadth and depth values were compared by one-way ANOVA with Sidak's multiple comparisons tests. The table was pulled from immuneACCESS by TCRdb, which kept in-frame rearrangements only. Such tables lose some clones; where checked, under half of the loss comes from unresolved V genes, and the rest has no known cause. That table furnishes V, J and clone size, whereas the DNA furnished D and trimming. The sample data list about 200,000 clones, and 85% to 95% of these were observed just once. The top ten clones comprise about 1% of the sample.

With respect to this clone: The antigen it recognizes is unknown. One base away there is no much larger clone; base qualities are not given.

The source was peripheral blood, collected 28 days after the second AZD1222 dose. The TCR originated in an adult who received the AZD1222 COVID-19 vaccine.

At the DNA level, the sequence is TGTGCCAGCAGCCTACAAGCCTACGAGCAGTACTTC. Its translation is CASSLQAYEQYF. The V gene is TRBV6-2 or TRBV6-3 and the J gene is TRBJ2-7; no confident D gene assignment can be made. V loses 6 bases, J loses 2 bases, and the germline ends lie 8 bases apart. The germline V gene provides CDR1 MNHEY and CDR2 SVGEGT. The CDR3 has 12 amino acids, counting the end cysteine and phenylalanine. Just CDR3 DNA is preserved here, 36 bases in frame from base 1.